This T cell receptor (beta chain) emerged from a study of monozygotic twins with inflammatory bowel disease. Regarding the study as a whole: The data did not back a single strong IBD-associated clonotype or signal. Repertoire similarity was not found to differ between concordant and discordant twins, possibly from limited power.

Germline-derived CDR1 and CDR2 are DFQATT and SNEGSKA (reference sequence). The CDR3 runs 18 residues. The template was total RNA from whole blood, with no T cell sorting. As for this clonotype: Its antigen is undetermined.

Template switching introduced UMIs that contain a 6-nucleotide sample barcode. TCRdb reprocessed the 5' RACE reads and stores each CDR3 protein as one record, lacking DNA. Listed are under 200,000 distinct CDR3 sequences; roughly 2.4% falls within the top ten. This sequence joins TRBV20-1 and TRBJ2-3; as DNA is missing, the TRBD2 call by TCRdb cannot be tested. This TCR derives from a human donor with ulcerative colitis or Crohn's disease, or a healthy co-twin of an affected twin (not recorded which). The sample taken for sequencing was blood. The CDR3 sequence: CSARETSGGTLSTDTQYF.